This T cell receptor (beta chain) comes out of a study of human CD8 memory T cell subsets. General study findings and limits: Of all T cell receptor chains, just the beta chains were sequenced in this study. Greater diversity in stem-like memory than precursor exhausted T cells was suggested by Chao1 estimates.

Stem-like CD8+ memory T cells, termed TSTEM, were CCR7+ PD-1- TIGIT-. Concerning this clonotype: Its antigen remains unknown.

A UMI-labeled 5' RACE approach was the method that produced the TCR beta libraries. TCRdb reprocessed the 5' RACE reads and stores each CDR3 protein as one record, lacking DNA. The sample totals around 10,000 distinct CDR3 sequences; its top ten clones hold 15%. The sample taken for sequencing was CD8+ stem-like memory T cells (TSCM and TCM) sorted from PBMCs. The subset is: stem-like memory CD8 T cells (TSTEM), CCR7+ PD-1- TIGIT-. This TCR was recovered from a human donor in good health.

The CDR3 loop reads CASSFRVRLAGSTDTQYF. V usage is TRBV7-2 and J usage is TRBJ2-3; no DNA is available, so the TRBD2 call from TCRdb remains unchecked. CDR3 length: 18 amino acids. CDR1 is SGHTA and CDR2 is FQGNSA in the germline V gene.